This T cell receptor (beta chain) was recovered during a study of T cell responses to AZD1222 COVID-19 vaccine. Study findings and constraints: Donors in the cohort were predominantly white British and more often female, and clonal diversity was possibly underestimated. Once two AZD1222 doses were given, Spike-specific TCR breadth and depth went up.

The CDR3 covers 13 residues. Germline loops: CDR1 MNHEY, CDR2 SMNVEV (reference sequence). V dropped 3 bases and J dropped 6 bases, with 9 bases sitting between them. This table comes from immunoSEQ multiplex PCR, and its TCRdb copy is limited to in-frame clones, with some not included. Of about 170,000 clones in the sample, around 87% are singletons; the top ten hold 2.5% to 3%. To note about this clone: The antigen is unknown.

The chain recombines TRBV27 with TRBJ2-1; weak D call: TRBD2 (5 bases). This clonotype originated in an adult in good health. The source was peripheral blood, collected on day 0 of AZD1222 vaccination. Here the CDR3 reads CASSFTRTNEQFF. In DNA form, the CDR3 reads TGTGCCAGCAGTTTTACTAGGACCAATGAGCAGTTCTTC.